The clone carrying this TCR beta chain was found a few times. Antigen unknown. The sample is drawn from a study of T cell responses to AZD1222 COVID-19 vaccine. Study-wide findings and caveats: Across the whole spike, CD4 TCRs peaked at regions 160-218 and 743-854.

Per germline, CDR1 SEHNR and CDR2 FQNEAQ (reference sequence). The V and J ends lost 5 bases and 7 bases respectively, with 5 bases between them. CDR3 length: 11 amino acids. The table came from immunoSEQ multiplex PCR; TCRdb's copy has only in-frame clones and leaves some out. The table records about 270,000 clones, 94% of them present only once. The sample was peripheral blood, taken 28 days after the second AZD1222 dose. This sequence was found in an adult who received the AZD1222 COVID-19 vaccine. This rearrangement joins TRBV7-9 to TRBJ2-2; D unresolved. CDR3 nucleotides: TGTGCCAGCAGCGAGATCGGGGAGCTGTTTTTT. This translates into CASSEIGELFF.